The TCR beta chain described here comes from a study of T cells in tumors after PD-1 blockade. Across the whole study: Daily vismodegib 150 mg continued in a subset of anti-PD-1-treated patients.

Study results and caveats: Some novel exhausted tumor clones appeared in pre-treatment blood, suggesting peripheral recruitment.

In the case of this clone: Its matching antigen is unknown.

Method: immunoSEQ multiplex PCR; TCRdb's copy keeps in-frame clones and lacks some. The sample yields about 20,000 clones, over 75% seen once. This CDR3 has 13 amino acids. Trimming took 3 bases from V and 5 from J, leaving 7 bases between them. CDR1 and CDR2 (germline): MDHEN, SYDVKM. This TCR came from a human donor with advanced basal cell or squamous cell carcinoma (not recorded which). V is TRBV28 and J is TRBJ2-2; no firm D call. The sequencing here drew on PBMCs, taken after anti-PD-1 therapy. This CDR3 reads CASSFAVTGELFF. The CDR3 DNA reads TGTGCCAGCAGTTTTGCAGTAACCGGGGAGCTGTTTTTT.